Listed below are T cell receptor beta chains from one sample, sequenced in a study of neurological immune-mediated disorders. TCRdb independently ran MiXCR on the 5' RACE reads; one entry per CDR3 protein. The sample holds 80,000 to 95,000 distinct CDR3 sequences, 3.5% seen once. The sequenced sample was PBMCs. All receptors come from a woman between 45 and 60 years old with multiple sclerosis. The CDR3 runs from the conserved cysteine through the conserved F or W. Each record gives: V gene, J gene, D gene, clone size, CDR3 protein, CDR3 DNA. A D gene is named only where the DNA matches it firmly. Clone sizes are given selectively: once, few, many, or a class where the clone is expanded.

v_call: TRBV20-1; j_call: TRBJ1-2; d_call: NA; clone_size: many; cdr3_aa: CSARVVPRRGYGYTF; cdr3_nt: TGCAGTGCTAGAGTTGTTCCCCGGCGAGGCTATGGCTACACCTTC
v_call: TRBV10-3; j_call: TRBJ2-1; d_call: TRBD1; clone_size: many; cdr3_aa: CASSNRGPNEQFF; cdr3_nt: TGTGCCTCGAGTAACAGGGGACCCAATGAGCAGTTCTTC
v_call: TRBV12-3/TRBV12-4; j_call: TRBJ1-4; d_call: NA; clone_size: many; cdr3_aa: CASSLGANEKLFF; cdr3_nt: TGTGCCAGCTCATTGGGGGCAAATGAAAAACTGTTTTTT
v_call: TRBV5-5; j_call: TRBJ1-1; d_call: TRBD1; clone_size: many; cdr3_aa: CASSQGQISEAFF; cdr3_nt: TGTGCCAGCAGCCAGGGACAGATTTCTGAAGCTTTCTTT
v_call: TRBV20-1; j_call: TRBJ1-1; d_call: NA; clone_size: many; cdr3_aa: CSARDGNTEAFF; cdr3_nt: TGCAGTGCTAGAGATGGTAACACTGAAGCTTTCTTT
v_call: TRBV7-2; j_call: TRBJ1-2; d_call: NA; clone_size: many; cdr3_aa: CASTSPTEFPSYYGYTF; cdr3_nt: TGTGCCAGCACTAGCCCCACAGAATTCCCCTCCTACTATGGCTACACCTTC
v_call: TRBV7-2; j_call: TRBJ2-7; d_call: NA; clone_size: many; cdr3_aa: CASSSLSYEQYF; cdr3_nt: TGTGCCAGCAGCTCACTCTCCTACGAGCAGTACTTC
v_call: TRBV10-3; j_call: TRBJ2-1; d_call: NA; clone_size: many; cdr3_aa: CAGRTGGQGDEQFF; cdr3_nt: TGTGCCGGGCGGACGGGCGGCCAAGGGGATGAGCAGTTCTTC
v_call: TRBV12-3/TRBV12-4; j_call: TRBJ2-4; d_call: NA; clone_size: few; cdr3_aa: CASSGPNQAKNIQYF; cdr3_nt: TGTGCCAGCAGTGGGCCCAACCAAGCCAAAAACATTCAGTACTTC
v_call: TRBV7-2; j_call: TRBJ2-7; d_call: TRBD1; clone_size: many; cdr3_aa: CASRPPFLDRGPYEQYF; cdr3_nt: TGTGCCAGCAGACCACCCTTTCTGGACAGGGGGCCTTACGAGCAGTACTTC
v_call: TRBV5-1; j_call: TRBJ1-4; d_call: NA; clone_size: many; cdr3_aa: CASSLSRGTTNEKLFF; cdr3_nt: TGCGCCAGCAGCTTGTCTAGGGGGACAACTAATGAAAAACTGTTTTTT
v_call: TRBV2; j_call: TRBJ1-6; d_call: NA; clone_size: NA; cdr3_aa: CASTGGGASNSTLNF; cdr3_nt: TGTGCCAGCACCGGAGGGGGGGCGTCAAATTCAACCCTCAACTTT
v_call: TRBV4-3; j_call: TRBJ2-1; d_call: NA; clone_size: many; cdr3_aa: CASSQDLGGWNEQFF; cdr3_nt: TGCGCCAGCAGCCAAGATCTGGGGGGTTGGAATGAGCAGTTCTTC
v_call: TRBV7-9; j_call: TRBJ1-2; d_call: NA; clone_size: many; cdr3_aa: CASFEGRGGPYGYTF; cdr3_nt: TGTGCCAGCTTCGAGGGGCGGGGAGGGCCCTATGGCTACACCTTC
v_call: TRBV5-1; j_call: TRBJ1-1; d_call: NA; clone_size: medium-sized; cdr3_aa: CASSLGPGLNPRNTEAFF; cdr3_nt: TGCGCCAGCAGCTTGGGCCCGGGACTTAACCCCCGGAACACTGAAGCTTTCTTT
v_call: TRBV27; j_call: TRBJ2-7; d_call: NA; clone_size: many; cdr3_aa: CASSLFPSATYEQYF; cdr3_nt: TGTGCCAGCAGTTTATTTCCTAGCGCGACCTACGAGCAGTACTTC
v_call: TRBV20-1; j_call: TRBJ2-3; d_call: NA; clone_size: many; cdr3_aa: CSAQIAAWPGTDTQYF; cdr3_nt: TGCAGTGCTCAGATAGCGGCCTGGCCCGGCACAGATACGCAGTATTTT
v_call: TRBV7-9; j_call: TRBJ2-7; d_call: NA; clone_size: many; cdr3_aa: CASRPLGAGEQYF; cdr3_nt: TGTGCCAGCAGGCCCTTAGGGGCGGGCGAGCAGTACTTC
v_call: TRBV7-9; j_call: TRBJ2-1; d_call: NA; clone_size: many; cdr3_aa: CASSLVLLAGGQFF; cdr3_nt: TGTGCCAGCAGCTTAGTGCTGCTAGCTGGGGGGCAGTTCTTC
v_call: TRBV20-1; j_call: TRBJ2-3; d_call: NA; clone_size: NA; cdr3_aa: CSAAPAVNTQYF; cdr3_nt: TGCAGTGCCGCCCCAGCCGTAAATACGCAGTATTTT
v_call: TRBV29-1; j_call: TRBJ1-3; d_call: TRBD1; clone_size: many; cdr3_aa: CSVYGTGTGNTIYF; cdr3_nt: TGCAGCGTTTATGGGACAGGGACTGGAAACACCATATATTTT
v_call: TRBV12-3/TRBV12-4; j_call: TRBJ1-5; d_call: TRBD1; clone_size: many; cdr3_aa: CASRYRGGGNQPQHF; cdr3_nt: TGTGCCAGCAGGTACAGGGGAGGGGGCAATCAGCCCCAGCATTTT
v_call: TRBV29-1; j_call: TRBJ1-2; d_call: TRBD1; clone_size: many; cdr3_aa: CSVRTGSNYGYTF; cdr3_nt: TGCAGCGTCCGGACAGGGTCTAACTATGGCTACACCTTC
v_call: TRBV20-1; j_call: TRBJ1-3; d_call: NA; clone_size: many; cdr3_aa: CSASGGAGNTIYF; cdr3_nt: TGCAGTGCTAGTGGCGGGGCCGGAAACACCATATATTTT
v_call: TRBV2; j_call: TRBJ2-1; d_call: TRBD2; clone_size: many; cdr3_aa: CATRRGGNEQFF; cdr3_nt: TGTGCTACACGACGGGGGGGGAATGAGCAGTTCTTC
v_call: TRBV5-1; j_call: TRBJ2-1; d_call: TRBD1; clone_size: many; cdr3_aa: CASSLRQGHNEQFF; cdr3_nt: TGCGCCAGCAGCTTACGACAGGGGCACAATGAGCAGTTCTTC
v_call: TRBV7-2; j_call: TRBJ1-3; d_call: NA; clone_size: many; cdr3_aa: CASSLGVISGNTIYF; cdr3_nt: TGTGCCAGCAGCTTAGGGGTCATCTCTGGAAACACCATATATTTT
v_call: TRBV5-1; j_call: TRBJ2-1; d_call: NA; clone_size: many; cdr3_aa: CASSLTVYNEQFF; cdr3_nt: TGCGCCAGCAGCTTGACAGTTTACAATGAGCAGTTCTTC
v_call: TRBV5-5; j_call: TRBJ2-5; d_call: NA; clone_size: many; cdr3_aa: CASHRLREETQYF; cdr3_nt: TGTGCCAGCCACAGGTTAAGGGAAGAGACCCAGTACTTC
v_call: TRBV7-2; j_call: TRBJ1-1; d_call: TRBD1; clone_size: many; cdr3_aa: CASSLTGGKARAFF; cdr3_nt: TGTGCCAGCAGCTTAACAGGGGGTAAAGCTCGAGCTTTCTTT
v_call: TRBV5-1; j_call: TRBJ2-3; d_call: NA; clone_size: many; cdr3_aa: CASSLAGTRGDTQYF; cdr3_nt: TGCGCCAGCAGCTTGGCGGGGACGCGGGGAGATACGCAGTATTTT
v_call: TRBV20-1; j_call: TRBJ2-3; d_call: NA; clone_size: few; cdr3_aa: CSASRAGPPGRTQYF; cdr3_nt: TGCAGTGCTAGCAGGGCGGGACCCCCCGGGCGTACGCAGTATTTT
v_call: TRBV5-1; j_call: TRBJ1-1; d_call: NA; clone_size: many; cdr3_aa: CASSTTGYTEAFF; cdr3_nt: TGCGCCAGCAGCACAACAGGGTACACTGAAGCTTTCTTT
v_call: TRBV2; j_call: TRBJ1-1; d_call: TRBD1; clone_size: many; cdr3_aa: CASRKGADTEAFF; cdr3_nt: TGTGCCAGCAGAAAGGGGGCCGACACTGAAGCTTTCTTT
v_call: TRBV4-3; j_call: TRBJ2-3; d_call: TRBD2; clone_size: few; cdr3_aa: CASSQQPGGSFDTQYF; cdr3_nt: TGCGCCAGCAGCCAACAACCGGGGGGTAGTTTTGATACGCAGTATTTT
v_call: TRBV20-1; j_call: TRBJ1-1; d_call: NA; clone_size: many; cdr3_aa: CSARVRLRQDTEAFF; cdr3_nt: TGCAGTGCTAGAGTTAGGTTGAGACAGGACACTGAAGCTTTCTTT
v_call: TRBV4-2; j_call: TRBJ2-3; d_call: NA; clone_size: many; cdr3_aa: CASSQRSTDTQYF; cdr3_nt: TGTGCCAGCAGCCAAAGGAGCACAGATACGCAGTATTTT
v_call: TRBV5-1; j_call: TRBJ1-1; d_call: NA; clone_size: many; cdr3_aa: CASSLAVTGIGSEAFF; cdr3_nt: TGCGCCAGCAGCTTGGCCGTTACAGGGATAGGCTCTGAAGCTTTCTTT
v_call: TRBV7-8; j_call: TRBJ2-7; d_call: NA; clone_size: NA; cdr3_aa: CASSSYGSSYEQYF; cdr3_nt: TGTGCCAGCAGCTCTTACGGAAGCTCCTACGAGCAGTACTTC
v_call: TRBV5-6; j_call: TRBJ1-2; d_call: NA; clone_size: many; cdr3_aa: CASSLVGGYTF; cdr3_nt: TGTGCCAGCAGCTTGGTTGGTGGCTACACCTTC
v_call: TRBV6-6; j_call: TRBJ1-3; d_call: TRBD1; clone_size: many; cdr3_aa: CASTGQGRGNTIYF; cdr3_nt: TGTGCCAGCACAGGACAGGGAAGAGGAAACACCATATATTTT
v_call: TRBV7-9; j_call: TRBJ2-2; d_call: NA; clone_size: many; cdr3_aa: CATFSGSVVSGELFF; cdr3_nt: TGTGCCACCTTTTCCGGTAGTGTGGTATCCGGGGAGCTGTTTTTT
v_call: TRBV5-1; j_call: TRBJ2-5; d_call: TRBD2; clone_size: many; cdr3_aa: CASSPRGVLETQYF; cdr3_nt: TGCGCCAGCAGTCCGCGGGGGGTCTTGGAGACCCAGTACTTC
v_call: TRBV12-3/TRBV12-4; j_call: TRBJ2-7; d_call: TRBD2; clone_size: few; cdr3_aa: CASIQAGSKEQYF; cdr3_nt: TGTGCCAGCATCCAAGCGGGGTCCAAAGAGCAGTACTTC
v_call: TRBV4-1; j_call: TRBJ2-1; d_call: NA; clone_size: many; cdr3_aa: CASSQEDRHNEQFF; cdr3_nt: TGCGCCAGCAGCCAAGAGGACCGACACAATGAGCAGTTCTTC
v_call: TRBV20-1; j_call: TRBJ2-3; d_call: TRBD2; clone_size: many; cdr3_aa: CSATPLGLAGGGTDTQYF; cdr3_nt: TGCAGTGCTACCCCGTTGGGACTAGCGGGGGGAGGCACAGATACGCAGTATTTT
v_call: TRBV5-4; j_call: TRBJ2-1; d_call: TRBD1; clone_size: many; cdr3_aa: CASSSNRGLEQFF; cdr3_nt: TGTGCCAGCAGCTCCAACAGGGGTCTTGAGCAGTTCTTC
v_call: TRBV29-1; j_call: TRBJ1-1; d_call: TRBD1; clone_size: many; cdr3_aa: CSVEPQGPGTEAFF; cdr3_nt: TGCAGCGTTGAACCACAGGGGCCGGGCACTGAAGCTTTCTTT
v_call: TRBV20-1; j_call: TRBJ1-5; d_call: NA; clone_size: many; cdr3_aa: CSAEPGSTVGQPQHF; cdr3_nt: TGCAGTGCAGAACCGGGATCCACAGTGGGGCAGCCCCAGCATTTT
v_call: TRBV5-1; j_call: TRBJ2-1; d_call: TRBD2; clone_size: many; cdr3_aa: CASLGGSTDNEQFF; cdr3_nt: TGCGCCAGTCTGGGGGGGAGTACAGACAATGAGCAGTTCTTC
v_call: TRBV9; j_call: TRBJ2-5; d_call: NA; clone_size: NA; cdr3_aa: CASSHDRGTEETQYF; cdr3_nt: TGTGCCAGCAGCCATGATAGGGGTACCGAGGAGACCCAGTACTTC
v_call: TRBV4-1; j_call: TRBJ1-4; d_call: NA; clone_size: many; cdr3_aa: CASSQDNRRATNEKLFF; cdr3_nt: TGCGCCAGCAGCCAAGATAACAGAAGGGCAACTAATGAAAAACTGTTTTTT
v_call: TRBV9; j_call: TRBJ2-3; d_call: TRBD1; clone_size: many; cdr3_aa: CASSAKQGEADTQYF; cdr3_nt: TGTGCCAGCAGCGCAAAACAGGGGGAGGCAGATACGCAGTATTTT
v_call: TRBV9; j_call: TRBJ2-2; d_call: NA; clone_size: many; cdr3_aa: CASSVVGTGVKAGELFF; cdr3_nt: TGTGCCAGCAGCGTCGTGGGGACGGGAGTGAAAGCCGGGGAGCTGTTTTTT
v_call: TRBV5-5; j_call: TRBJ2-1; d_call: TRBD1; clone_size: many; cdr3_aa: CASSRQGSYNEQFF; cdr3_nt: TGTGCCAGCAGCCGACAGGGGTCCTACAATGAGCAGTTCTTC
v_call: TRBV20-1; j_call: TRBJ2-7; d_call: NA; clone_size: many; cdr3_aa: CSASAGGAYEQYF; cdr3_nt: TGCAGTGCTAGCGCCGGCGGCGCCTACGAGCAGTACTTC
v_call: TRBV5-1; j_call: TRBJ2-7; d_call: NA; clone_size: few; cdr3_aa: CASSGEVSSYEQYF; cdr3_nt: TGCGCCAGCAGCGGGGAAGTGAGCTCCTACGAGCAGTACTTC
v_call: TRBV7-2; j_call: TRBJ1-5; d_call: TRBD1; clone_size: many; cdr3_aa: CASSLDRQKPQHF; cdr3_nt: TGTGCCAGCAGCCTGGACAGGCAGAAGCCCCAGCATTTT
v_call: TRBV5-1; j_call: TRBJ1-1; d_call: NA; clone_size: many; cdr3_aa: CASSPGLNTEAFF; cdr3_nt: TGCGCCAGCAGCCCAGGATTGAACACTGAAGCTTTCTTT
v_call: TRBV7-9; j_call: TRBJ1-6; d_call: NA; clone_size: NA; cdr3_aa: CASSLAGVGSPLHF; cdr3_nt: TGTGCCAGCAGCTTAGCAGGGGTAGGGTCACCCCTCCACTTT